This T cell receptor (beta chain) was recovered during a study of T cell responses to AZD1222 COVID-19 vaccine. As for the study in general: Samples with a second dose at about 4 or about 12 weeks were pooled together. The study's findings and limits: Most donors were white British, females outnumbered males, and clonal diversity was possibly underestimated. Sampling captured repertoires only after the peak T cell response.

The method was immunoSEQ multiplex PCR; TCRdb's version includes in-frame clones alone and lacks a portion of them. There are 150,000 to 160,000 clones in the sample; approximately 90% occur only once, and around 1.9% lies in the top ten. Germline loops: CDR1 MNHEY, CDR2 SVGEGT. The V gene lost 5 bases and the J gene lost 6 bases, with 16 bases spanning the gap. This CDR3 region has 15 residues. This clone was seen a handful of times. Antigen: not known. This TCR was recovered from an adult in good health. The sample consisted of peripheral blood, taken on day 0 of AZD1222 vaccination. The chain employs TRBV6-2 or TRBV6-3 and TRBJ2-2; D gene ambiguous. The CDR3 DNA reads as TGTGCCAGCAGTCTAACTTACTCAGTCTCCGGGGAGCTGTTTTTT. Protein: CASSLTYSVSGELFF.